The rows below give T cell receptor beta chains drawn from one sample of a study of shared clonotypes between healthy human individuals. Sequencing was performed with immunoSEQ multiplex PCR; in TCRdb, only in-frame clones are kept and a portion is missing. Counted here are roughly 1,500,000 clones, approximately 98.5% occurring once; the ten biggest clones make up roughly 0.36%. The sequenced sample consisted of naive CD4+ T cells sorted from blood. Receptors were obtained from a man aged 25-45 years in good health. CDR3s include the opening cysteine and the closing phenylalanine or tryptophan. The D gene is left open where the match is weak. The listing skips clone size in some rows; elsewhere it reads once, few, many or a size class.

clone size,J gene,D gene,V gene,CDR3 DNA,CDR3 protein
-,TRBJ2-1,-,TRBV2,TGTGCCAGCAACCAACAGGGTGGGCGTCTCACTGAGCAGTTCTTC,CASNQQGGRLTEQFF
-,TRBJ1-3,-,TRBV5-1,TGCGCCAGCAGCTTGGATGGAGAACCTAGCTCTGGAAACACCATATATTTT,CASSLDGEPSSGNTIYF
-,TRBJ2-1,-,TRBV6-1,TGTGCCAGCAGTGAAGCAAATAATAATGAGCAGTTCTTC,CASSEANNNEQFF
-,TRBJ2-1,-,TRBV9,TGTGCCAGCAGCTTAATAGCGGCGCCACGGGATGAGCAGTTCTTC,CASSLIAAPRDEQFF
-,TRBJ2-3,-,TRBV7-3,TGTGCCAGCAGCCCGTCGGGAGTAGGAACAGATACGCAGTATTTT,CASSPSGVGTDTQYF
once,TRBJ2-4,-,TRBV18,TGTGCCAGCTCTCCCCGGGAAGAAAACATTCAGTACTTC,CASSPREENIQYF
-,TRBJ2-1,TRBD2,TRBV5-1,TGCGCCAGCAGCTTGCTGACTAGCGGAGGCTCCTACAATGAGCAGTTCTTC,CASSLLTSGGSYNEQFF
once,TRBJ2-2,-,TRBV21-1,TGTGCCAGCAGCAAATACGGGACAGCTCTACGTAACACCGGGGAGCTGTTTTTT,CASSKYGTALRNTGELFF
-,TRBJ1-2,-,TRBV6-5,TGTGCCAGCCGGGACGCCTACACCTTC,CASRDAYTF
-,TRBJ2-7,TRBD2,TRBV18,TGTGCCAGCTCGGGGACTAGCGGAAGCTACGAGCAGTACTTC,CASSGTSGSYEQYF
-,TRBJ2-3,-,TRBV19,TGTGCCAGTATTGCTAGGCATGGAGGAGATACGCAGTATTTT,CASIARHGGDTQYF
-,TRBJ2-1,-,TRBV14,TGTGCCAGCAGCGGAAGGCAGGGAGCCTACAATGAGCAGTTCTTC,CASSGRQGAYNEQFF
-,TRBJ1-2,TRBD1,TRBV4-3,TGCGCCAGCAGCCATAGGACAGGGGGCGACTATGGCTACACCTTC,CASSHRTGGDYGYTF
-,TRBJ2-1,-,TRBV5-1,TGCGCCAGCAGCTTAAATACAGGCCAGTACAATGAGCAGTTCTTC,CASSLNTGQYNEQFF
-,TRBJ2-1,TRBD2,TRBV18,TGTGCCAGCTCACTCGGGACTAGCAATGAGCAGTTCTTC,CASSLGTSNEQFF
-,TRBJ2-5,-,TRBV7-9,TGTGCCAGCAGTTTTGGGGAGACCCAGTACTTC,CASSFGETQYF
-,TRBJ1-2,TRBD1,TRBV11-2,TGTGCCAGCAGCCCCGGGACAGACTATGGCTACACCTTC,CASSPGTDYGYTF
-,TRBJ1-1,-,TRBV9,TGTGCCAGCAGCGAGGGGGGTGACACTGAAGCTTTCTTT,CASSEGGDTEAFF